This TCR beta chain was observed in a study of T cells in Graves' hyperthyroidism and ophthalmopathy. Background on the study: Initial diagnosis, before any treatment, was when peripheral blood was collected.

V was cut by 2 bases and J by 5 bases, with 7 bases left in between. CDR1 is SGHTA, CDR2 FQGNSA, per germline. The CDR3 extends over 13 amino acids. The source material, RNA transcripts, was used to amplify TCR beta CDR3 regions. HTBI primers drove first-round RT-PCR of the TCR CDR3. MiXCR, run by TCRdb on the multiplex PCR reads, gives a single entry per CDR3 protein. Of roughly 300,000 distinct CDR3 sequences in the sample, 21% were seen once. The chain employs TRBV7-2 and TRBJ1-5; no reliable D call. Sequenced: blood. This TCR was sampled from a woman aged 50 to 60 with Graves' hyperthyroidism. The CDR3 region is CASSLRAHQPQHF. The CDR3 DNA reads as TGTGCCAGCAGCTTACGGGCCCATCAGCCCCAGCATTTT.